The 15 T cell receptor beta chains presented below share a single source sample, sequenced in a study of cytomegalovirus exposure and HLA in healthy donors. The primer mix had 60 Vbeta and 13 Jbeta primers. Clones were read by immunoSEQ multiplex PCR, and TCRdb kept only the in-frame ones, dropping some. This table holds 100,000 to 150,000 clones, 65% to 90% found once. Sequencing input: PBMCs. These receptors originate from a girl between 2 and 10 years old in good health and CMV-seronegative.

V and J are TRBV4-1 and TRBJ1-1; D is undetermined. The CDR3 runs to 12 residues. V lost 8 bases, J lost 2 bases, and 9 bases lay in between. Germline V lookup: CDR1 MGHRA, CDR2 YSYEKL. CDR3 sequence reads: CASVGSNTEAFF. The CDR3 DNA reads TGCGCCAGCGTGGGGAGTAACACTGAAGCTTTCTTT.

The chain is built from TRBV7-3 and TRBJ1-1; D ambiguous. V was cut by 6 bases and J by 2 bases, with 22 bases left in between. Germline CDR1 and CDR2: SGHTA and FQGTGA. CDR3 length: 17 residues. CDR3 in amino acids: CASSSGGPAYRNTEAFF. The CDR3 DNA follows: TGTGCCAGCAGTTCAGGAGGGCCAGCCTATCGAAACACTGAAGCTTTCTTT.

The CDR3 here is CASSLGRALLDSPLHF. In DNA, the CDR3 is TGTGCCAGCAGCTTGGGGAGGGCCCTCCTCGATTCACCCCTCCACTTT. The gene calls are TRBV5-4 and TRBJ1-6; no clear D gene. There are 16 residues in the CDR3. V was trimmed by 0 bases and J by 8 bases, leaving 15 bases between them. Germline CDR1 reads SGHNT; CDR2 reads YYREEE (reference sequence).

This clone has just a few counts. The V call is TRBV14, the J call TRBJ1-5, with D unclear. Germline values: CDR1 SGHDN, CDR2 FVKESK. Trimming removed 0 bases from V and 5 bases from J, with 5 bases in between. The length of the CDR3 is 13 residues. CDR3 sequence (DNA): TGTGCCAGCAGCCAAGATCTTGATCAGCCCCAGCATTTT. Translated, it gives CASSQDLDQPQHF. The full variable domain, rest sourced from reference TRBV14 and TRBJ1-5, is EAGVTQFPSHSVIEKGQTVTLRCDPISGHDNLYWYRRVMGKEIKFLLHFVKESKQDESGMPNNRFLAERTGGTYSTLKVQPAELEDSGVYFCASSQDLDQPQHFGDGTRLSIL.

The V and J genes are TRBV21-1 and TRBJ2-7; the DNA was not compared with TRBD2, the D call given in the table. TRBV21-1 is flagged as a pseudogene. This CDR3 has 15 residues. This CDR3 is CASDGGDEQGREQYF. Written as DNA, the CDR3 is TGTGCCAGCGATGGGGGGGACGAACAGGGCCGGGAGCAGTACTTC.

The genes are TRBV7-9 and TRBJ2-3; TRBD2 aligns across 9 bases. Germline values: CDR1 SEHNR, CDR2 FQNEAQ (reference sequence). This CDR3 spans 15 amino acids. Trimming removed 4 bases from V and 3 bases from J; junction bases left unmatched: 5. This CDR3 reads CASSSRLAATDTQYF. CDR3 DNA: TGTGCCAGCAGCTCAAGACTAGCGGCAACAGATACGCAGTATTTT.

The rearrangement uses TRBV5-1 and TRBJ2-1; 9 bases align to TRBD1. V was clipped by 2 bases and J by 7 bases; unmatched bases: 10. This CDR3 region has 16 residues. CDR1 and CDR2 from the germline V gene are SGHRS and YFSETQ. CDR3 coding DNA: TGCGCCAGCAGCTTCCCCCAAATCGGACAGGGGAATGAGCAGTTCTTC. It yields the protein CASSFPQIGQGNEQFF.

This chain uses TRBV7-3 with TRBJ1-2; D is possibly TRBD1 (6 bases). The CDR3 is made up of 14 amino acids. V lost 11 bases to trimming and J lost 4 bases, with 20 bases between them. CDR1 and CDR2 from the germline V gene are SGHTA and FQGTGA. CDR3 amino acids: CAGRGRGQGYGYTF. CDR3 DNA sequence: TGTGCCGGACGGGGCAGGGGTCAGGGCTATGGCTACACCTTC.

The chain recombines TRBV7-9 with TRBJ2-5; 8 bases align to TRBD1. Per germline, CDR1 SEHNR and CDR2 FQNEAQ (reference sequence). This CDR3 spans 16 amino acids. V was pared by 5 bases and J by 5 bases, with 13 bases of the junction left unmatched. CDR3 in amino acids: CASSPQRQGLGETQYF. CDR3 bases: TGTGCCAGCAGCCCCCAGAGACAGGGGTTGGGGGAGACCCAGTACTTC.

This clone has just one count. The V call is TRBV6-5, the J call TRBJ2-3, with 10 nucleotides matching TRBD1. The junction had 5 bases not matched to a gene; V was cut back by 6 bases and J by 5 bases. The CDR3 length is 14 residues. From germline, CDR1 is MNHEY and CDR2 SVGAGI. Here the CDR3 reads CASRGTGVRDTQYF. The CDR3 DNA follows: TGTGCCAGCAGGGGGACAGGGGTCAGAGATACGCAGTATTTT.

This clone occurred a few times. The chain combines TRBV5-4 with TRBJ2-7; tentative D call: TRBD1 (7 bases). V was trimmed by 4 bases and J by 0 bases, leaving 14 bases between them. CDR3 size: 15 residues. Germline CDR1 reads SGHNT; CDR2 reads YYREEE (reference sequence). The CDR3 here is CASSLATGISYEQYF. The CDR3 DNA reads TGTGCCAGCAGCCTAGCGACAGGGATCTCCTACGAGCAGTACTTC.

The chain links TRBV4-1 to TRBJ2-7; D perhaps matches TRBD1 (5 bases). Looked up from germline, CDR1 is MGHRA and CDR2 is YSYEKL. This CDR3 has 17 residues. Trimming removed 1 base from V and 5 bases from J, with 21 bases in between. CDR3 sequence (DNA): TGCGCCAGCAGCCAAGGCCCCCCTGAGACCCAGGGCCACGAGCAGTACTTC. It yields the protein CASSQGPPETQGHEQYF.

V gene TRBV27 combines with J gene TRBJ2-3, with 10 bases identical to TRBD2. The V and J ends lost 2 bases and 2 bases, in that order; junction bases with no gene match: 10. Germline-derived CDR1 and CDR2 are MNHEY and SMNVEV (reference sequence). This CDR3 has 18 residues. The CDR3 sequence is CASSLGKLAGQPTDTQYF. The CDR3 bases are TGTGCCAGCAGTTTAGGAAAACTAGCGGGACAACCCACAGATACGCAGTATTTT.

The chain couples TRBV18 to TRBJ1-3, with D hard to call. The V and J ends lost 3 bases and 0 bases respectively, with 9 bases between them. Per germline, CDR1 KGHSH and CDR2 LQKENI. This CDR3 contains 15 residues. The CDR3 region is CASSPQEASGNTIYF. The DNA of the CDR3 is TGTGCCAGCTCACCCCAGGAGGCCTCTGGAAACACCATATATTTT.

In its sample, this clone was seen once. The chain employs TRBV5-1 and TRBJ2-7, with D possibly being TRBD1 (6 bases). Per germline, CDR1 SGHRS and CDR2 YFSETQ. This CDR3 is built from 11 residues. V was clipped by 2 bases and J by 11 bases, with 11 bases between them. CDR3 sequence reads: CASSFPQGKYF. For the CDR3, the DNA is TGCGCCAGCAGCTTTCCACAGGGAAAGTACTTC.